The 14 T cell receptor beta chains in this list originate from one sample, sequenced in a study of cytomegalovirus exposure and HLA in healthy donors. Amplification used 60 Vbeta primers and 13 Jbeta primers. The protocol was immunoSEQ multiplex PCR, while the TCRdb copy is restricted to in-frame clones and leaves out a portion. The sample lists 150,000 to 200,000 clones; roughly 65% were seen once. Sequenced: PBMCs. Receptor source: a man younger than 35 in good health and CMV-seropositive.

CDR3 sequence reads: CASSQGEGPQHF. As DNA, the CDR3 is TGTGCCAGCAGCCAAGGAGAGGGGCCCCAGCATTTT. This chain uses TRBV14 with TRBJ1-5; no definite D call. The CDR3 runs to 12 residues. With 1 base removed from V and 9 bases from J, the gap between germline ends came to 7 bases. Germline V gene data show CDR1 as SGHDN and CDR2 as FVKESK. Together with reference TRBV14 and TRBJ1-5, the CDR3 gives the full variable domain: EAGVTQFPSHSVIEKGQTVTLRCDPISGHDNLYWYRRVMGKEIKFLLHFVKESKQDESGMPNNRFLAERTGGTYSTLKVQPAELEDSGVYFCASSQGEGPQHFGDGTRLSIL.

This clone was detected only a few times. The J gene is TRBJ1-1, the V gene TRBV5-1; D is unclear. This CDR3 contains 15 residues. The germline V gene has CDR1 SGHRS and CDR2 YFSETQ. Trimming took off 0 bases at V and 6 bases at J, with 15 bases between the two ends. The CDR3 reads CASSLEQARRAEAFF. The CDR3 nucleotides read TGCGCCAGCAGCTTGGAGCAGGCTCGGAGGGCTGAAGCTTTCTTT.

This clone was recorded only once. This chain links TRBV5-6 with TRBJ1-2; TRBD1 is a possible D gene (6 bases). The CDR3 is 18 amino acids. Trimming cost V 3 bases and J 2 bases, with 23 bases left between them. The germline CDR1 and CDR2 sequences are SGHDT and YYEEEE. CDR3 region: CASSWVVNREMSNYGYTF. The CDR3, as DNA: TGTGCCAGCAGCTGGGTGGTGAACAGGGAGATGTCCAACTATGGCTACACCTTC.

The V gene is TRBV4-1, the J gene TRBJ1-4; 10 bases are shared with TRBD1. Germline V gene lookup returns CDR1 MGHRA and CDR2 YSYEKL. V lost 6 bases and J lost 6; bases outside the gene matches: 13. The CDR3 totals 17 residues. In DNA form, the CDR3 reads TGCGCCAGCAGACCGGGACAGGGGTTTATGAGGGATGAAAAACTGTTTTTT. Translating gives CASRPGQGFMRDEKLFF.

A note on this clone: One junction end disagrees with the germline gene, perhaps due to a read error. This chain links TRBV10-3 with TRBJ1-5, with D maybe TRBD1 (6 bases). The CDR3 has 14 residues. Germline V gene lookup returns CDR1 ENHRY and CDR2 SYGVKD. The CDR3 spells CAVSGDNSNQPQHF. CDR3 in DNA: TGTGCCGTCAGCGGGGACAATAGCAATCAGCCCCAGCATTTT.

For the CDR3, the DNA is TGTGCCAGCTGGGGACTAGCGGGGACCCAAGAGACCCAGTACTTC. This sequence encodes CASWGLAGTQETQYF. V is TRBV6-6 and J is TRBJ2-5, with TRBD2 matching over 13 bases. This CDR3 contains 15 residues. Germline CDR1 MNHNY, CDR2 SVGAGI (reference sequence). Trimming cost V 8 bases and J 1 base; bases outside gene matches: 4.

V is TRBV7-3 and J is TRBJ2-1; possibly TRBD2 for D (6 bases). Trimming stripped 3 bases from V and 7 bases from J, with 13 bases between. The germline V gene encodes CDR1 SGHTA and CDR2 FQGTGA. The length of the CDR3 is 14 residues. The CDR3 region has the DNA TGTGCCAGCAGCTTCGATCTAGCGTCGAATGAGCAGTTCTTC. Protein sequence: CASSFDLASNEQFF.

CDR3 loop: CASSLGAANTEAFF. The CDR3 coding sequence is TGCGCCAGCAGCTTGGGGGCCGCGAACACTGAAGCTTTCTTT. J is TRBJ1-1 and V is TRBV5-1; D is uncertain. The germline CDR1 and CDR2 sequences are SGHRS and YFSETQ. This CDR3 has 14 residues. V was clipped by 0 bases and J by 1 base, with 7 bases between them.

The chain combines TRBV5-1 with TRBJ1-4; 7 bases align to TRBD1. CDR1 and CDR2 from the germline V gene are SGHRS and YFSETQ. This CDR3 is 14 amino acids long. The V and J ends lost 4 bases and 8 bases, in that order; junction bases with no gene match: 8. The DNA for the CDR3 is TGCGCCAGCAGCGCCCCCGGGACAGCGGAAAAACTGTTTTTT. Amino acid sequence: CASSAPGTAEKLFF.

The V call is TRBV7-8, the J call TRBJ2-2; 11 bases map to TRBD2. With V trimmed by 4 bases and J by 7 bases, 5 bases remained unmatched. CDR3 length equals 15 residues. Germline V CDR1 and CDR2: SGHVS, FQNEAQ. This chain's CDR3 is CASSSFLAGGGELFF. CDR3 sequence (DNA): TGTGCCAGCAGCTCCTTTCTAGCGGGGGGCGGGGAGCTGTTTTTT.

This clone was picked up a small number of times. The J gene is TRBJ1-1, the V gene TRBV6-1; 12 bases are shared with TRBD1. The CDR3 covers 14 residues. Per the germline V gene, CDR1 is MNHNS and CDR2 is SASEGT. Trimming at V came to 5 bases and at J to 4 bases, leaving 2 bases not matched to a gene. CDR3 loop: CASSWGQGATEAFF. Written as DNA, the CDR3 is TGTGCCAGCAGTTGGGGACAGGGGGCCACTGAAGCTTTCTTT.

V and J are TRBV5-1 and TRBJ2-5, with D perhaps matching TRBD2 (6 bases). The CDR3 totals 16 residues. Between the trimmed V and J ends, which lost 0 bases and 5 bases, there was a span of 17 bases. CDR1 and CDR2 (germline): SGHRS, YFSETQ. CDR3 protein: CASSLGAGLTGETQYF. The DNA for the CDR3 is TGCGCCAGCAGCTTGGGGGCGGGACTCACCGGGGAGACCCAGTACTTC. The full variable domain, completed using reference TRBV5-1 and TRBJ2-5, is KAGVTQTPRYLIKTRGQQVTLSCSPISGHRSVSWYQQTPGQGLQFLFEYFSETQRNKGNFPGRFSGRQFSNSRSEMNVSTLELGDSALYLCASSLGAGLTGETQYFGPGTRLLVL.

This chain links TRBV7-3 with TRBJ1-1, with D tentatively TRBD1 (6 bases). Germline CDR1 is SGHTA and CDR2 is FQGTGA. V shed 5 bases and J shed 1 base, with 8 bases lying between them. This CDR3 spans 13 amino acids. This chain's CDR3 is CASSQQGNTEAFF. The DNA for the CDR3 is TGTGCCAGCAGCCAACAGGGGAACACTGAAGCTTTCTTT.

CDR3 amino acids: CASSPGTGVNYGYTF. CDR3 nucleotide sequence: TGTGCCAGCAGTCCCGGGACAGGGGTTAACTATGGCTACACCTTC. This rearrangement joins TRBV28 to TRBJ1-2, with 10 bases identical to TRBD1. Trimming cost V 5 bases and J 1 base; bases outside gene matches: 4. This CDR3 has 15 amino acids. Germline V gene data show CDR1 as MDHEN and CDR2 as SYDVKM.